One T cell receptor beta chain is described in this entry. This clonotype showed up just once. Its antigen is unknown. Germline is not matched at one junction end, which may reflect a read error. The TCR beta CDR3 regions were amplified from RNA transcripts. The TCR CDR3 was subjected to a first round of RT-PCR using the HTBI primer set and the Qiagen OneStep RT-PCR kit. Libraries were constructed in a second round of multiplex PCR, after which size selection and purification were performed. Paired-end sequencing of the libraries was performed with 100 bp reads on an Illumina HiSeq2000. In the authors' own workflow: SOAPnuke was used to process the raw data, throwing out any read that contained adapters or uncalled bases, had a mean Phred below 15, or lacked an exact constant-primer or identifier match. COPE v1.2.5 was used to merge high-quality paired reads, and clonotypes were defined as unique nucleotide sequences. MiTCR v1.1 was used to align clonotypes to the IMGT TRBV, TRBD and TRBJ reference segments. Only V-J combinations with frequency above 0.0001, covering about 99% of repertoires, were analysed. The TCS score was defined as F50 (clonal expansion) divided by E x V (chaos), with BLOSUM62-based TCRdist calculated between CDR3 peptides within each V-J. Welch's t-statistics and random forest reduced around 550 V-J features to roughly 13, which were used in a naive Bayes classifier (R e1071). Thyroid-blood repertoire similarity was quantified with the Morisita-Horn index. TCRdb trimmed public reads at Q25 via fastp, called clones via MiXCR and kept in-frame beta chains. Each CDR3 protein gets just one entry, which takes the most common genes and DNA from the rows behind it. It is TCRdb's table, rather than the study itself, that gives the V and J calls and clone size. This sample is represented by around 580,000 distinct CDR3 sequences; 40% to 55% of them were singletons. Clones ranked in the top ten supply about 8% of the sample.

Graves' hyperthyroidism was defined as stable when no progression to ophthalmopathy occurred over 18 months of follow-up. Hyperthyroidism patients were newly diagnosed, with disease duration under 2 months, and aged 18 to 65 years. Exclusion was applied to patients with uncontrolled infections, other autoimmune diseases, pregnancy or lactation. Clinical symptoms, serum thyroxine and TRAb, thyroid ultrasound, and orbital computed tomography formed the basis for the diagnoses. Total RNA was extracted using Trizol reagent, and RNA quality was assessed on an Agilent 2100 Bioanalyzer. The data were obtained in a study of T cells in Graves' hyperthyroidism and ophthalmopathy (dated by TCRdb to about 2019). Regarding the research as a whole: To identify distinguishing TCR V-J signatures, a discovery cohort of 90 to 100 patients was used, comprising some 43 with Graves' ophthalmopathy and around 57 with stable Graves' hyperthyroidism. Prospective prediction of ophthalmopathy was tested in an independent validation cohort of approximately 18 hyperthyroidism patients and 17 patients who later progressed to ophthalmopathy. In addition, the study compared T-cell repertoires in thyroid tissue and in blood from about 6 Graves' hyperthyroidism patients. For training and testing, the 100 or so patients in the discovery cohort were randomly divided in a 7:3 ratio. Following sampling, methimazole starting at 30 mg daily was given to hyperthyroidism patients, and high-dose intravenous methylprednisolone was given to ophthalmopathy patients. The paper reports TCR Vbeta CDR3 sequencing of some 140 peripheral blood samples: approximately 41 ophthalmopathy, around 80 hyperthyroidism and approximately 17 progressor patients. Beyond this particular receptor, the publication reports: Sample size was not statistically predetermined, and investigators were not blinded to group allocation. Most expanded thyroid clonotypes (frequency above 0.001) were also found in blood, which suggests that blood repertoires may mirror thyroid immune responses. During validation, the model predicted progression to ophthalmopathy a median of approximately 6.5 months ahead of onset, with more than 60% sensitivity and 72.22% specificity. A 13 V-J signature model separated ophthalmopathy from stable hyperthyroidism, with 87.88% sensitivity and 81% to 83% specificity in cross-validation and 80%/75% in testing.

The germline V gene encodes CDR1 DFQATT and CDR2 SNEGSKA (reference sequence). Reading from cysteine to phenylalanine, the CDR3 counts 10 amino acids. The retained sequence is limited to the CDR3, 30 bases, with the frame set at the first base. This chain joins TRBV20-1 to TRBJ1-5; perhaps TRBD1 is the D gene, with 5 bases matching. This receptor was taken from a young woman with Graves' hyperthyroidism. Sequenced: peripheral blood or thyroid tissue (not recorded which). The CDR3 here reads CSAGGWPEHF. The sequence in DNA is TGCAGTGCTGGGGGTTGGCCCGAGCATTTT.